This TCR beta chain stems from a study of blood T cell repertoires in COVID-19. As for the study in general: The origin of the acute and convalescent COVID-19 samples was the United States, Italy and Spain. Nucleic acid was either cDNA or gDNA, and it came from T cells, B-cell-depleted T cells, or PBMCs.

Enrollment of patients from Seattle took place during active infection, with longitudinal follow-up. Per germline, CDR1 LNHDA and CDR2 SQIVND (reference sequence). The CDR3 runs 16 residues. Trimming removed 6 bases from V and 5 bases from J; junction bases left unmatched: 10. How the authors handled the data: Estimation of nucleated cell counts was performed using reference gene primer amplification. Repertoires were generated with immunoSEQ multiplex PCR, while TCRdb's copy carries only in-frame clones and drops some. The V and J calls and the clone size are those of that table, but D and trimming were determined from the DNA. There are about 200,000 clones in the sample; around four fifths occur only once, and 0.95% lies in the top ten.

The chain links TRBV19 to TRBJ2-1; 10 nucleotides agree with TRBD2. Sequencing input: peripheral blood. The clonotype comes from a man aged 60 to 75 with COVID-19, enrolled during active disease. The CDR3: CASRTPGLALNNEQFF. The CDR3 bases are TGTGCCAGTAGAACCCCGGGACTAGCGCTCAACAATGAGCAGTTCTTC.